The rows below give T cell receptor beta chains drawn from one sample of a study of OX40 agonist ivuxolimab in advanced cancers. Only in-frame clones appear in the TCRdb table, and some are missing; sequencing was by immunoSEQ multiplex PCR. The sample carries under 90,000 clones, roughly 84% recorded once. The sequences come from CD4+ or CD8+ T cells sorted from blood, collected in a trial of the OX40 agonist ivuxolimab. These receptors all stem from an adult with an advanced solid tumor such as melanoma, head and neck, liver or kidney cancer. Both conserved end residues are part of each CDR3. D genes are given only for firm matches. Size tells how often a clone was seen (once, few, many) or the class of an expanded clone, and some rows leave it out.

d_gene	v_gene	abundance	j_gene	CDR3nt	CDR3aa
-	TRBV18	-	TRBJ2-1	TGTGCCAGCTCACCACCAATGACTAGGTTTTCCAATGAGCAGTTCTTC	CASSPPMTRFSNEQFF
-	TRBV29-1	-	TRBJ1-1	TGCAGCGTTGATCTGGGATCCACTGAAGCTTTCTTT	CSVDLGSTEAFF
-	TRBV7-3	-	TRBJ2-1	TGTGCCAGCAGCCCTCAGGGTGGGCGGGGCGCCTACAATGAGCAGTTCTTC	CASSPQGGRGAYNEQFF
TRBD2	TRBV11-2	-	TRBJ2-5	TGTGCCAGCAGCTATATGTCGGGAGGAGAGACCCAGTACTTC	CASSYMSGGETQYF
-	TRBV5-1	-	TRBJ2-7	TGCGCCAGCAGCCCTACGGGACGGGACGAGCAGTACTTC	CASSPTGRDEQYF
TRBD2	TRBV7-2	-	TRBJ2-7	TGTGCCAGCAGCAAAGCCGGGACTAGCAGCTACGAGCAGTACTTC	CASSKAGTSSYEQYF
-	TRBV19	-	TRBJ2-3	TGTGCCAGTAAAGCAGGACCTGGTCTTACCGATACGCAGTATTTT	CASKAGPGLTDTQYF
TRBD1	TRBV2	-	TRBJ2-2	TGTGCCAGCAGAGGTACCGGGACAGGGGTCAACACCGGGGAGCTGTTTTTT	CASRGTGTGVNTGELFF
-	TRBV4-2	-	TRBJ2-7	TGTGCCAGCAGCCAAGAGGGGGGCTACGAGCAGTACTTC	CASSQEGGYEQYF
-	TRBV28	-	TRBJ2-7	TGTGCCAGCAGTTTATGGACAGGATTTTTCTTC	CASSLWTGFFF
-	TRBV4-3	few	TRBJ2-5	TGCGCCAGCAGCCCCGCCTCGGTGCAGGGGGGAGAGACCCAGTACTTC	CASSPASVQGGETQYF
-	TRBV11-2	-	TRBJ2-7	TGTGCCAGCAGCACCATATACGAGCAGTACTTC	CASSTIYEQYF
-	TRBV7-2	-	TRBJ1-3	TGTGCCAGCTCGGAGAGCTCTGGAAACACCATATATTTT	CASSESSGNTIYF
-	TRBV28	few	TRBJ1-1	TGTGCCAGCAGAAGCACTGAAGCTTTCTTT	CASRSTEAFF
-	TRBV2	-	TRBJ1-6	TGTGCCAGCACCATAGGGCCTTATAATTCACCCCTCCACTTT	CASTIGPYNSPLHF
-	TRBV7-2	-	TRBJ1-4	TGTGCCAGCAGCGTACGGGGACTGACAAATGAAAAACTGTTTTTT	CASSVRGLTNEKLFF
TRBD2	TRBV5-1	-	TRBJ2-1	TGCGCCAGCAGCTCTTTAGCGGGGGGCTACAATGAGCAGTTCTTC	CASSSLAGGYNEQFF
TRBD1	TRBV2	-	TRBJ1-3	TGTGCCAGCAGTAGGGACAGGTCTTCTGGAAACACCATATATTTT	CASSRDRSSGNTIYF
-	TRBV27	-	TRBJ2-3	TGTGCCAGCACCTGGGGGAGGAGCACAGATACGCAGTATTTT	CASTWGRSTDTQYF
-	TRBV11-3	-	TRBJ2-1	TGTGCCAGCAGCCGTGGGAATGAGCAGTTCTTC	CASSRGNEQFF
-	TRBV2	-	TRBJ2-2	TGTGCCAGCAGCCCTGTCAGGGCTTACACCGGGGAGCTGTTTTTT	CASSPVRAYTGELFF
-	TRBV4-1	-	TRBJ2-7	TGCGCCAGCAGCCAGCAGACAGGAACCTACGAGCAGTACTTC	CASSQQTGTYEQYF
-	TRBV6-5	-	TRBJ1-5	TGTGCCAGCAGAAAGGGCCCTAGGGATAATCAGCCCCAGCATTTT	CASRKGPRDNQPQHF
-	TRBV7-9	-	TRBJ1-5	TGTGCCAGCAGCTTAGGGGGGACCCTAAGTCAGCCCCAGCATTTT	CASSLGGTLSQPQHF
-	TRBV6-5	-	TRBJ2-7	TGTGCCAGCAGTTACTCGAGTGGACGGGTGAGACACGAGCAGTACTTC	CASSYSSGRVRHEQYF
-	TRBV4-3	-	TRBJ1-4	TGCGCCAGCAGCCAAGCTCACGGAGGCGGGGAAAAACTGTTTTTT	CASSQAHGGGEKLFF
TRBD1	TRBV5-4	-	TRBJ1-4	TGTGCCAGCAGCTTAACCGGGACAGGGGGCCAAAAACTGTTTTTT	CASSLTGTGGQKLFF
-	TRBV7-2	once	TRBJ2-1	TGTGCCAGCAGCTCGGCACTGCCCTACAATGAGCAGTTCTTC	CASSSALPYNEQFF
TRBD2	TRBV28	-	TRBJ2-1	TGTGCCAGCAGTTATAGCGGGAGGGCCAATGAGCAGTTCTTC	CASSYSGRANEQFF
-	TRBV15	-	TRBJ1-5	TGTGCCACCAGCAGAGTATGGGATCAGCCCCAGCATTTT	CATSRVWDQPQHF
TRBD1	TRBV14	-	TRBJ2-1	TGTGCCAGCAGCTTTAGACAGGGGTCCTACAATGAGCAGTTCTTC	CASSFRQGSYNEQFF